This T cell receptor beta chain is drawn from a study of blood T cell repertoires in COVID-19. As originally analysed: Nucleated cell counts were estimated from reference gene primer amplification. Produced via immunoSEQ multiplex PCR; TCRdb's table is partial and in-frame only. V and J calls and clone size are as listed in that table; D and trimming were resolved from the DNA. Among around 78,000 clones listed, roughly 88% were seen once. V shed 2 bases and J 5 bases; nucleotides not matched to a gene: 8. This CDR3 is built from 16 residues. Sequenced: peripheral blood. The J gene is TRBJ2-7, the V gene TRBV23-1; TRBD1 aligns across 11 bases. TRBV23-1 is recorded as an ORF, its role being uncertain. The receptor was derived from a middle-aged man with active or convalescent COVID-19. CDR3 sequence reads: CASSQHGQGATDEQYF. The CDR3 DNA reads as TGCGCCAGCAGTCAACACGGACAGGGGGCGACCGACGAGCAGTACTTC.